This T cell receptor (beta chain) was sequenced for a study of cytomegalovirus exposure and HLA in healthy donors (dated by TCRdb to 2017 to 2019). For the wider study: According to an earlier analysis of 587 of the donors, about 190 million T cells yielded 90 million to 130 million unique TCR beta sequences and approximately 280 Gb of sequence data. An early release that covered fewer than 800 HLA-typed donors contained 300 to 350 gigabases of sequencing data and tens of millions of unique TCR sequences. Of the approximately 400 genotyped donors, over 65% fell in the genetic ancestry cluster associated with self-reported Caucasian donors. The study was designed to test whether signatures of past pathogen exposure could be identified by cataloging public T cell receptors. Using immunosequencing, the study profiled T cell repertoires from around 670 subjects and related those repertoires to cytomegalovirus serostatus. Along with the roughly 710-subject first cohort, a separate validation cohort of around 110 different subjects was used. To predict cytomegalovirus infection status, the study combined high-throughput TCR immunosequencing, statistical association of individual TCRs with disease status, and machine learning. A later analysis re-examined previously published TCR beta repertoires from more than 650 donors and added high-resolution HLA genotyping to investigate patterns of TCR occurrence. In the later analysis, no new phenotypic data were used to find candidate immune exposures; instead, reliance was placed on TCR beta sequences and their occurrence across donors. To decide whether each TCR beta V gene segment behaved as functional or pseudogenic, an earlier analysis of approximately 600 of the donors relied on high-throughput TCR beta sequencing. Alongside the repertoire data, information on donor age, sex, ethnicity and CMV serostatus was compiled. Genome-wide SNP genotypes for about three fifths of the roughly 670 donors were used in a later genetic analysis, which treated that subset as a discovery cohort. All discovery cohort repertoires had been generated on a single sequencing platform. HLA typing covered class I and class II loci at four-digit resolution. The number of typed donors differed by locus: roughly 629-630 for A, B, C, DRB1 and DQB1; 500 to 550 for DQA1; approximately 600 for DPA1; and some 470 for DPB1. Because of strong linkage in the cohort, five DR-DQ haplotypes were treated as single units for association and clustering. Across around 400 genotyped donors of the cohort, an average of about 220,000 unique TCR beta nucleotide sequences per donor were sequenced, and roughly 17% of those sequences were non-productive.

Deletion took 5 bases off V and 5 bases off J, with a span of 18 bases between the germline ends. CDR1 MGHRA and CDR2 YSYEKL are derived from the germline V gene. From the cysteine up to the phenylalanine, the CDR3 has a length of 16 residues. Only the CDR3 DNA stays, 48 bases, in frame from base 1. What the research found in general, with its limitations: The authors suggested that the approach could potentially be generalized to other disease states and immunological phenotypes. Sequencing depth was assumed to be roughly uniform across donors in the presence/absence analyses, though that assumption may not hold. A cluster of highly shared sequence variants was judged likely to be a technical artifact of the sequencing pipeline. A few of the identified cytomegalovirus-associated TCR beta chains were confirmed in vitro to be specific for cytomegalovirus antigens. Across donors, most TCR sequences were observed very rarely, whereas some public TCRs were present in many individuals. Some IMGT-functional V segments, including TRBV6-2 and TRBV6-3, could not be distinguished by the 87-base-pair reads and were therefore excluded. In a later analysis, several top co-occurrence clusters were reported to appear linked to parvovirus B19, influenza, CMV and Epstein-Barr virus. Because counts were too low, fewer than 20 rarely observed V segments, including chromosome 9 orphons, were excluded from the earlier analysis of 587 of the donors. The only immune exposure information available for the cohort was CMV serostatus. In a later genetic analysis, a missense DCLRE1C variant was associated with V-gene and J-gene trimming of TCR beta chains, and the association was replicated in an independent cohort. An earlier analysis of around 500 of the donors showed that most TCR beta V segments appeared in productive rearrangements either about 87% or about 30% of the time, which broadly matched IMGT annotations. Specific HLA alleles were associated with around 18,000 TCR beta sequences at a false discovery rate of 0.05 in a later analysis. Because HLA typing was unavailable for some donors at each locus, only the typed subset was used in association tests. Correlated functional status among segregating V segments might be attributable to linkage disequilibrium, but an unknown experimental factor could not be ruled out. The classifier was reported to diagnose cytomegalovirus status with high specificity and sensitivity in both the original and validation cohorts. A later analysis found that TCR association rates varied across HLA loci, with DRB1 alleles showing the most associated TCRs and HLA-C alleles the fewest. A further reported finding was that TCR beta sequences accurately predicted the HLA-A and HLA-B alleles for most subjects in the first cohort. In a later analysis, HLA-associated TCR beta chains were found to be more clonally expanded and to have lower generation probabilities than equally common non-associated chains. In a later analysis, most CMV-associated TCR beta chains were found to appear HLA-restricted, with HLA associations seemingly driven largely by CMV exposure. The study listed over 150 TCR beta chains as associated with cytomegalovirus. When HLA alleles, especially DR and DQ, strongly co-occurred, attributing TCR associations to individual alleles was difficult. Compared with the 666-donor mean, donors in an Asian-associated ancestry cluster had fewer N-insertions in productive TCRs, according to a later genetic analysis. This cohort had only TCR beta chains sequenced, and the lack of alpha or paired-chain data limited which features could be detected.

The cohort was made up of 500 to 850 healthy bone marrow donors. All cohort members were sampled while nominally healthy, although unrecorded immune exposures were likely present. The donor was CMV seropositive and belonged to the group of 270 or so seropositive cohort members. A peripheral blood sample was provided by each donor, and peripheral blood mononuclear cells were used for TCR beta sequencing. The Qiagen DNeasy Blood Extraction Kit was used to extract genomic DNA from the blood cell samples. The library was produced with the immunoSEQ multiplex PCR assay. For the multiplex PCR, a mixture combining 60 forward primers for TCR Vbeta segments and 13 reverse primers for TCR Jbeta segments was used. The CDR3 region of rearranged TCR beta genes was amplified from genomic DNA by a multiplex PCR assay. On the Illumina HiSeq System, the amplified TCR beta libraries were sequenced as 87-base-pair reads. The original pipeline was this. In a later analysis, tens of millions of unique TCR beta chains were counted across the roughly 670 repertoires, and roughly 9.9 million of these chains were shared by at least two donors. Raw reads were error-corrected and collapsed into unique sequences with a nearest-neighbor algorithm that merged closely related sequences to remove PCR and sequencing errors. To assign V, D and J gene segments, CDR3 sequences were aligned to IMGT reference sequences. Each retained sequence needed at least a six-nucleotide match to both a V gene segment and a J gene segment. A rearrangement was called productive if the CDR3 had no stop codons and remained in frame with V and J, and every other rearrangement was called non-productive. Following IMGT convention, CDR3 was defined as the stretch from the second conserved V-encoded cysteine to the conserved J-encoded phenylalanine. The earlier analysis of roughly 590 of the donors excluded any sequence lacking an unambiguous match to a single V gene segment. In an earlier analysis of approximately 560 of the donors, a V segment was called functional when productive rearrangements were above 56.7%, and segregating when the standard deviation between donors exceeded 5%. A statistical classification framework was built to diagnose cytomegalovirus status from the catalog of TCR beta chain sequences. In a later analysis, TCR nucleotide sequences were compared against IMGT/GENE-DB human TR gene sequences so that V and J genes could be assigned. A later analysis assigned CDR3 sequences and most-parsimonious VDJ recombination scenarios with the TCRdist pipeline. In a later analysis, each TCR beta chain was defined by its CDR3 amino acid sequence together with its V-gene family, and reads without a unique V-gene family were excluded. As a way to deal with suspected cross-contamination and a sequencing artifact, a later analysis dropped 640 or so nucleotide sequences that were highly shared and had low generation probability. In a later analysis, a clonal expansion index for each public chain was calculated from normalized within-repertoire ranks of inferred template counts. Generation probabilities in a later analysis came from a VDJ recombination model fitted to out-of-frame rearrangements, and those results were checked against IGoR. A later analysis scored TCR-TCR, TCR-HLA and TCR-CMV co-occurrence with hypergeometric tests, applying a repertoire-size bias correction to TCR pairs. A later analysis estimated false discovery rates by permuting HLA or CMV assignments 20 times. In a later analysis, co-occurring TCRs were grouped using DBSCAN, with TCRdist sequence similarity added in when clustering inside HLA-allele-positive subsets. Repertoires with fewer than 30,000 or more than 120,000 public chains were left out of co-occurrence clustering, as were about 5 repertoires with anomalous nucleotide sharing. Held by TCRdb, this immuneACCESS table contains in-frame sequences only and omits some clones. Under half of the omission traces to an unresolved V gene where checked; the cause of the rest is unknown. D and trimming were read from the DNA, whereas the V and J calls and clone size are those reported in that table. Present in this sample are roughly 200,000 clones, approximately 70% of which were seen just once. The ten most abundant clones make up around 2.6% of the sample.

As to this clone: Its antigen is still unknown. Base qualities are not recorded, but no much larger clone differs from it by a single base.

The sample comprised PBMCs. The chain is made from TRBV4-1 and TRBJ2-2; the D gene is perhaps TRBD2, on 6 matching bases. This receptor was obtained from a man in his forties or fifties in good health and CMV-seropositive. The DNA is as follows: TGCGCCAGCAGCTTCGGGACTCCGGTAGAGACCGGGGAGCTGTTTTTT. The resulting protein is CASSFGTPVETGELFF.